Listed below are T cell receptor beta chains from one sample, sequenced in a study of cytomegalovirus exposure and HLA in healthy donors. TCRdb's table, derived via immunoSEQ multiplex PCR, lists solely in-frame clones and lacks some. The table includes 65,000 to 85,000 clones, over 9% detected once. Sequencing was performed on PBMCs. All receptors derive from a man aged 55-75 years in good health and CMV-seropositive. CDR3s leave out the opening cysteine and the closing phenylalanine or tryptophan. Size is stated for part of the rows, as once, few or many counts, or as a class when the clone is expanded.

V,J,size,CDR3
TRBV2,TRBJ2-1,few,ASMGQGAREQF
TRBV6-1,TRBJ1-2,-,ASSVGRSGQGYYGYT
TRBV11-1,TRBJ1-1,few,ASSPHSRGMNTEAF
TRBV29-1,TRBJ1-1,-,SVETRGRNPEAF
TRBV5-1,TRBJ2-3,few,ASSLSTDTQY
TRBV15,TRBJ2-5,-,ATSRDSSASAY
TRBV5-1,TRBJ2-5,few,ASSLFGGVETQY
TRBV30,TRBJ1-2,few,AWSVSRTGGSYGYT
TRBV18,TRBJ2-3,few,ASSPASGVAGTQY
TRBV5-1,TRBJ2-2,-,ASSGGASWNTGELF
TRBV28,TRBJ1-2,few,ASSLVQGLYGYT
TRBV27,TRBJ2-1,few,ASSSTSSGRRDEQF
TRBV19,TRBJ1-2,once,ASKEGAVDGYT
TRBV18,TRBJ2-4,few,ASSPGPQGGIQY
TRBV9,TRBJ1-6,few,ASSADRGRYSPLH
TRBV6-1,TRBJ2-5,few,ASSAMRTKETQY
TRBV18,TRBJ2-2,-,ASSPTGTTNTGELF
TRBV27,TRBJ1-2,few,ASSFRSNYGYT
TRBV6-6,TRBJ2-3,-,ASSNPGTSGSDTQY
TRBV18,TRBJ1-1,-,ASSPNRNTEAF
TRBV29-1,TRBJ1-1,few,SVEVGQGTTEAF
TRBV4-1,TRBJ1-2,few,ASSLNLGRAGLYGYT
TRBV27,TRBJ2-2,-,ASSPSGSNTGELF
TRBV5-1,TRBJ2-3,-,ASSPGTLDTQY
TRBV7-3,TRBJ2-1,few,ASSPPGQVTEQF
TRBV4-2,TRBJ2-2,-,ASGQGYTGELF
TRBV7-9,TRBJ2-5,few,ASSPRTSGRLGTQY